Each of the 3 T cell receptor beta chains below was sequenced from the same sample in a study of tumor-infiltrating lymphocytes in primary liver carcinoma. Starting from around 0.45 ug of total RNA, TCR beta cDNA was produced with a primer in the constant region. Three nested multiplex PCR rounds, a slightly modified ARM-PCR method, built the TCR beta libraries. For about 11 cycles apiece, the opening two PCR rounds ran with TRBV1-TRBV30 forward primers and a C-beta reverse primer. TCRdb re-called the multiplex PCR reads with MiXCR, one entry per CDR3 protein. This sample has tens of thousands of distinct CDR3 sequences, with roughly 79% found just once. Co-extraction yielded RNA and DNA from about 20-30 mg of unsorted bulk tissue. The sample was liver tumor tissue from sampling region 4. Subset reported: tumor region T4, right-lateral pole. These receptors were obtained from a woman aged 30 to 39 with primary liver carcinoma and hepatitis B virus infection.

With regard to this clonotype: Its ends do not fully match the called genes, so a read error is possible. The chain is built from TRBV11-3 and TRBJ1-1; unclear D gene. The CDR3 is 14 amino acids. Germline-derived CDR1 and CDR2 are SGHNT and YENEEA. The CDR3 DNA sequence: TGTGCCAGTAGCTTAAAGGTGGCGATCACTGAAGCTTCCTTT. Its translation: CASSLKVAITEASF.

About this clonotype: Its ends do not fully match the called genes, so a read error is possible. The chain employs TRBV5-6 and TRBJ2-2; D may match TRBD1 or TRBD2 (5 bases each). This CDR3 region has 15 residues. Germline CDR1 SGHDT, CDR2 YYEEEE. CDR3 sequence reads: CASNLAPRVTGDLFF. DNA for the CDR3: TGTGCCAGCAACTTGGCACCCAGGGTCACTGGGGACCTGTTTTTT.

Remarks on this clonotype: One end of the junction does not line up with germline, which may come from a read error. The chain employs TRBV5-4 and TRBJ2-3; D possibly corresponds to TRBD1 (5 bases). Germline CDR1 SGHNT, CDR2 YYREEE (reference sequence). The CDR3 extends over 17 amino acids. The CDR3 sequence: CASSVDGHPQPTDTHYF. CDR3 DNA: TGTGCCAGCAGCGTAGACGGACACCCTCAACCCACGGATACGCACTATTTT.